This TCR beta chain was recovered during a study of T-cell reconstitution after alpha-beta-depleted transplantation in children (dated by TCRdb to the mid-2010s). Regarding the study in general: Using TCR repertoire profiling, the study followed T-cell immune reconstitution in a quantitative way in children after TCRalphabeta/CD19-depleted allogeneic hematopoietic cell transplantation. Study-level results and caveats: In some patients, high TCRbeta diversity at day 60 was attributed to recipient T cells and intrathymic progenitors that had survived conditioning. The frequencies of hyperexpanded clones fell over the following months, and after one year, T-cell counts and TCRbeta diversity were mostly attributed to newly produced T cells. Apparently early alphabetaT-cell count recovery about two months after transplant reportedly relied on only several hundred rapidly expanded clones derived from non-depleted graft cells.

This specimen's treatment or condition label, per the study, means: allogeneic hematopoietic cell transplantation with graft depleted of TCRalphabeta T cells and CD19 B cells. The transplant recipients were children given TCRalphabeta/CD19-depleted allogeneic hematopoietic cell grafts. Trimming leaves V shorter by 2 bases and J shorter by 6 bases, with the junction holding 3 bases beyond the gene matches. As encoded in the germline V gene (reference sequence), CDR1 is SEHNR while CDR2 is FQNEAQ. The CDR3, cysteine through phenylalanine, is 14 amino acids long. Of the read, only the CDR3 DNA is kept; its 42 bases are in frame from base 1. A few counts support this clonotype. It has no known antigen specificity. Per-nucleotide qualities are absent, and no much larger clonotype sits a single base away. Library method: PCR. Sequencing was carried out with an Illumina HiSeq 2500. Molecular barcoding was employed in the preparation of TCR libraries, with unique molecular identifiers being used to normalize TCRbeta repertoire quantification. TCRdb reworked the public reads: Q25 trimming with fastp, MiXCR clone assembly, productive beta chains retained. CDR3 protein sequences are deduplicated, and each keeps its most common genes and DNA. The sample yields 500,000 or so distinct CDR3 sequences; roughly an eighth were counted once. Jointly, the top ten make up about 14% of the sample.

The input for sequencing was PBMCs, mostly from graft donor cells, taken 180 days after TCRalphabeta/CD19-depleted stem cell transplant. The V gene is TRBV7-9 and the J gene is TRBJ2-7, with 11 central nucleotides matching TRBD2. This sequence originates from a female patient aged 2-15 years who had a stem cell transplant for aplastic anemia, so the T cells may come from the graft donor. The bases are TGTGCCAGCAGCTTAAGCCTAGCGGGAGGCGAGCAGTACTTC. Its coded protein is CASSLSLAGGEQYF.